These 20 T cell receptor beta chains came from one sample sequenced in a study of T cell changes during pregnancy in multiple sclerosis. Repertoires were generated with immunoSEQ multiplex PCR, while TCRdb's copy carries only in-frame clones and drops some. Of tens of thousands of clones in the sample, 90% were seen once. The sequenced sample was peripheral blood, obtained in the third trimester of pregnancy. These receptors originate from a female donor in good health, enrolled as a control in a pregnancy study.

The chain employs TRBV6-5 and TRBJ1-2, with 8 positions matching TRBD1. V was pared by 2 bases and J by 4 bases, with 6 bases of the junction left unmatched. The CDR3 totals 15 residues. Germline CDR1 is MNHEY and CDR2 is SVGAGI. The CDR3 DNA reads TGTGCCAGCAGTTACAAATACAGGGGGTCCTATGGCTACACCTTC. It codes for CASSYKYRGSYGYTF.

The rearrangement uses TRBV14 and TRBJ1-6; TRBD1 matches at 7 bases. The CDR3 is made up of 15 amino acids. With 1 base clipped from V and 8 bases from J, the junction kept 5 bases outside the gene matches. Looked up from germline, CDR1 is SGHDN and CDR2 is FVKESK. Written as DNA, the CDR3 is TGTGCCAGCAGCCAAGCACAGGGGCGGGATTCACCCCTCCACTTT. The encoded protein is CASSQAQGRDSPLHF.

The chain has TRBV11-2 and TRBJ1-1; D not certain. With 1 base removed from V and 1 base from J, the gap between germline ends came to 7 bases. Germline V gene lookup returns CDR1 SGHAT and CDR2 FQNNGV. The CDR3 totals 14 residues. The CDR3 DNA is TGTGCCAGCAGCTTAGGGGCGCAGAACACTGAAGCTTTCTTT. It specifies CASSLGAQNTEAFF.

This sequence joins TRBV9 and TRBJ2-5, with a tentative D call TRBD1 (5 bases). The V end was cut by 4 bases, the J end by 5 bases, with 15 bases between. Germline V gene lookup returns CDR1 SGDLS and CDR2 YYNGEE. The CDR3 is 14 residues long. The CDR3 bases are TGTGCCAGCAGCCCTTCTGGGGCTGGGGAGACCCAGTACTTC. This translates into CASSPSGAGETQYF.

V and J are TRBV6-1 and TRBJ1-3, with 9 bases aligning to TRBD1. The CDR3 has 19 residues. Looked up from germline, CDR1 is MNHNS and CDR2 is SASEGT. The trim removed 5 bases at V and 0 bases at J, leaving 14 bases unmatched. CDR3 amino acids: CASSKGPGTGLFSGNTIYF. In DNA, the CDR3 is TGTGCCAGCAGTAAAGGACCCGGGACAGGGCTTTTCTCTGGAAACACCATATATTTT.

The chain combines TRBV6-1 with TRBJ1-2; no reliable D call. This CDR3 spans 13 amino acids. Germline CDR1 and CDR2: MNHNS and SASEGT. The germline V and J ends were trimmed by 6 bases and 3 bases, with 11 bases remaining between them. This CDR3 is CASRTGFDYGYTF. In nucleotides, the CDR3 is TGTGCCAGCAGGACGGGGTTCGACTATGGCTACACCTTC.

J is TRBJ1-1 and V is TRBV11-2; D might be TRBD1 (5 bases). Per germline, CDR1 SGHAT and CDR2 FQNNGV. CDR3 length equals 15 residues. Trimming stripped 1 base from V and 4 bases from J, with 13 bases between. CDR3 nucleotide sequence: TGTGCCAGCAGCTTAGTTGGGGGGGGTGGCACTGAAGCTTTCTTT. Translating it yields CASSLVGGGGTEAFF.

The chain recombines TRBV4-3 with TRBJ1-4; unclear D gene. The germline CDR1 and CDR2 sequences are LGHNA and YSLEER. The CDR3 extends over 14 amino acids. V was cut by 0 bases and J by 5 bases, with 7 bases left in between. The CDR3 is CASSQDRINEKLFF. The CDR3, as DNA: TGCGCCAGCAGCCAAGACAGAATAAATGAAAAACTGTTTTTT.

The chain links TRBV29-1 to TRBJ1-4; tentative D call: TRBD1 (5 bases). Germline V gene sequence: CDR1 SQVTM, CDR2 ANQGSEA. V dropped 3 bases and J dropped 0 bases, with 11 bases sitting between them. This CDR3 is 15 amino acids long. The CDR3 sequence: CSVDRLGATNEKLFF. In DNA form, the CDR3 reads TGCAGCGTTGATAGGTTAGGGGCAACTAATGAAAAACTGTTTTTT.

This clone was recorded a few times. This chain connects TRBV28 to TRBJ2-7; TRBD1 is a possible D gene (5 bases). Trimming removed 4 bases at V and 4 bases at J, with 17 bases between. Germline CDR1 is MDHEN and CDR2 is SYDVKM. The CDR3 contains 15 residues. CDR3 in amino acids: CASSSLLRVWYEQYF. CDR3 nucleotides: TGTGCCAGCAGTTCTCTCCTCAGGGTATGGTACGAGCAGTACTTC. Full variable domain (rest looked up from reference TRBV28 and TRBJ2-7): DVKVTQSSRYLVKRTGEKVFLECVQDMDHENMFWYRQDPGLGLRLIYFSYDVKMKEKGDIPEGYSVSREKKERFSLILESASTNQTSMYLCASSSLLRVWYEQYFGPGTRLTVT.

The chain links TRBV7-2 to TRBJ2-2; 10 bases map to TRBD2. Trimming at V came to 1 base and at J to 6 bases, leaving 8 bases not matched to a gene. This CDR3 spans 17 amino acids. CDR1 and CDR2 (germline): SGHTA, FQGNSA. In DNA form, the CDR3 reads TGTGCCAGCAGCTTAGATAGCGGGAGGATTTGGGCCGGGGAGCTGTTTTTT. Amino acid sequence: CASSLDSGRIWAGELFF.

V and J are TRBV28 and TRBJ2-7, with 10 bases matching TRBD2. V gave up 5 bases and J gave up 3 bases; unmatched junction bases: 7. There are 15 residues in the CDR3. Germline assignment: CDR1 MDHEN and CDR2 SYDVKM. CDR3 sequence (DNA): TGTGCCAGCAGTCAGACTAGCGGGTGGGACTACGAGCAGTACTTC. Its translation is CASSQTSGWDYEQYF.

V gene TRBV2 combines with J gene TRBJ1-1; the D is unclear. CDR3 length equals 13 residues. Trimming pared 6 bases from V and 2 bases from J, leaving 10 bases between. Germline V gene lookup returns CDR1 SNHLY and CDR2 FYNNEI. CDR3 protein: CASSGEVNTEAFF. The CDR3 DNA reads TGTGCCAGCAGCGGGGAAGTCAACACTGAAGCTTTCTTT.

The chain carries TRBV29-1 and TRBJ2-7; D is ambiguous. V lost 4 bases and J lost 3, with 19 bases in between. The CDR3 is made up of 15 amino acids. Germline-derived CDR1 and CDR2 are SQVTM and ANQGSEA. CDR3 loop: CSVAISQPRGYEQYF. CDR3 in DNA: TGCAGCGTTGCTATTTCGCAACCCCGAGGCTACGAGCAGTACTTC.

The rearrangement joins TRBV18 to TRBJ1-2; D possibly corresponds to TRBD1 (5 bases). CDR3 length: 15 amino acids. Germline loops: CDR1 KGHSH, CDR2 LQKENI. V lost 2 bases and J lost 8, with 18 bases in between. CDR3 amino acids: CASSPTPSLGGGYTF. The DNA for the CDR3 is TGTGCCAGCTCACCAACCCCCTCGCTCGGGGGAGGCTACACCTTC.

This rearrangement joins TRBV10-2 to TRBJ2-3, with 11 positions matching TRBD2. The CDR3 is 15 residues long. The germline CDR1 and CDR2 sequences are WSHSY and SAAADI. Germline trimming cut 4 bases from V and 5 bases from J; bases unmatched to any gene: 5. Here the CDR3 reads CASSVGTSGLDTQYF. The CDR3 region has the DNA TGCGCCAGCAGTGTGGGGACTAGCGGATTAGATACGCAGTATTTT.

The rearrangement links TRBV27 to TRBJ1-6; 9 positions match TRBD1. The CDR3 extends over 16 amino acids. Per germline, CDR1 MNHEY and CDR2 SMNVEV (reference sequence). Trimming took 5 bases from V and 5 from J; bases not matched to a gene: 7. The CDR3 DNA sequence: TGTGCCAGCAGTCTAAAAGGACAGGGGAATAATTCACCCCTCCACTTT. This codes for CASSLKGQGNNSPLHF.

V and J are TRBV7-9 and TRBJ1-1, with 9 bases matching TRBD1. Losses at the gene ends were 1 base for V and 8 bases for J; bases not matched to a gene: 2. This CDR3 contains 13 residues. Germline CDR1 reads SEHNR; CDR2 reads FQNEAQ (reference sequence). The CDR3 nucleotides are TGTGCCAGCAGCTTAGAGGGGACAGGGGAAGCTTTCTTT. It encodes CASSLEGTGEAFF.

About this clone itself: Compared with germline, one end of the junction differs, possibly owing to a read error. The chain links TRBV29-1 to TRBJ2-1; TRBD2 matches at 8 bases. Germline CDR1 reads SQVTM; CDR2 reads ANQGSEA. This CDR3 spans 12 amino acids. This chain's CDR3 is CSVEGLAWEQFF. For the CDR3, the DNA is TGCAGCGTAGAAGGACTAGCCTGGGAGCAGTTCTTC.

This clone has just a few counts. The chain employs TRBV18 and TRBJ2-7; 13 nucleotides line up with TRBD2. The V gene's germline CDR1 is KGHSH and CDR2 LQKENI. J gave up 3 bases and V 2 bases, and 13 bases lay outside the gene matches. This CDR3 contains 19 residues. CDR3 nucleotide sequence: TGTGCCAGCTCACCAAGCATAGACGCCGGGACTAGCGGGATCTACGAGCAGTACTTC. This gives the protein CASSPSIDAGTSGIYEQYF.